The 27 T cell receptor beta chains below all came from one sample that was sequenced in a study of shared clonotypes between healthy human individuals. CD45RO-negative, CCR7-positively selected cells formed the naive CD8 fraction, excluding terminally differentiated effector memory CD45RA+ cells. The assay was immunoSEQ multiplex PCR, and TCRdb's table has in-frame clones only and misses some. The sample lists roughly 2,000,000 clones; around 93% were seen once. Sequenced material: naive CD8+ T cells from PBMCs. These receptors all stem from a man aged 18 to 35 in good health. Some clones in this sample may be carry-over from other donors' samples.

V gene TRBV27 combines with J gene TRBJ2-3, with 11 positions matching TRBD2. CDR1 MNHEY and CDR2 SMNVEV come from the germline V gene (reference sequence). V dropped 5 bases and J dropped 1; count of bases not matched to a gene: 5. There are 16 residues in the CDR3. The CDR3, as DNA: TGTGCCAGCAGTCTAATAGCGGGAGGGCGCACAGATACGCAGTATTTT. Protein sequence: CASSLIAGGRTDTQYF.

The chain combines TRBV18 with TRBJ2-3, with 8 bases fitting TRBD2. CDR1 and CDR2 from the germline V gene are KGHSH and LQKENI. The CDR3 contains 16 residues. Germline trimming cut 2 bases from V and 1 base from J; bases unmatched to any gene: 5. CDR3: CASSPFKRGRTDTQYF. As DNA, the CDR3 is TGTGCCAGCTCACCATTTAAGCGGGGGCGCACAGATACGCAGTATTTT.

This clone was seen more than once but under ten times. V gene TRBV28 combines with J gene TRBJ2-2; no clear D. This CDR3 comprises 14 residues. V was trimmed by 6 bases and J by 1 base, leaving 9 bases between them. Germline values: CDR1 MDHEN, CDR2 SYDVKM. The CDR3 coding sequence is TGTGCCAGCAGACTCCTCGGGAACACCGGGGAGCTGTTTTTT. Translation: CASRLLGNTGELFF.

The gene calls are TRBV6-5 and TRBJ1-2; TRBD1 might be the D (5 bases). The CDR3 has 15 amino acids. Trimming removed 0 bases at V and 4 bases at J, with 12 bases between. The germline CDR1 and CDR2 sequences are MNHEY and SVGAGI. CDR3 sequence reads: CASSYSEGRLYGYTF. The CDR3 bases are TGTGCCAGCAGTTACTCAGAGGGACGTCTCTATGGCTACACCTTC.

The gene calls are TRBV27 and TRBJ2-1; the match to TRBD1 covers 9 bases. Germline CDR1 reads MNHEY; CDR2 reads SMNVEV (reference sequence). J was trimmed by 5 bases and V by 6 bases; bases with no gene match: 8. The CDR3 has 15 amino acids. Written as DNA, the CDR3 is TGTGCCAGCAGGTGGGACAGGGCTTCCCACAATGAGCAGTTCTTC. It translates to CASRWDRASHNEQFF.

In DNA form, the CDR3 reads TGTGCCGCGGGCAATGAGCAGTTCTTC. Protein: CAAGNEQFF. The V and J genes are TRBV6-1 and TRBJ2-1, with D possibly being TRBD2 (5 bases). Trimming shortened V by 11 bases and J by 6 bases, and 5 bases separated the two germline ends. CDR3 length equals 9 residues. CDR1 MNHNS and CDR2 SASEGT come from the germline V gene.

J is TRBJ2-7 and V is TRBV10-3, with TRBD1 matching over 7 bases. The V gene end was trimmed by 2 bases and the J gene end by 6 bases; junction bases not matched to a gene: 16. Germline CDR1 is ENHRY and CDR2 is SYGVKD. The CDR3 is 17 residues long. CDR3 bases: TGTGCCATCAGTGAGCCACCGGGACAGAGCTTTTGGGGCGAGCAGTACTTC. Translating gives CAISEPPGQSFWGEQYF.

The chain joins TRBV11-1 to TRBJ1-1; possible D gene TRBD1, 6 bases. The germline CDR1 and CDR2 sequences are SGHAT and FQDESV (reference sequence). Trimming took 2 bases from V and 1 from J, leaving 14 bases between them. This CDR3 is 16 amino acids long. In DNA form, the CDR3 reads TGTGCCAGCAGCTTATCGTGGGGGCCGGGGAACACTGAAGCTTTCTTT. This encodes CASSLSWGPGNTEAFF.

The V gene is TRBV4-1, the J gene TRBJ1-1, with D unclear. Germline CDR1 reads MGHRA; CDR2 reads YSYEKL. The CDR3 loop spans 15 amino acids. V was cut by 3 bases and J by 6 bases, with 17 bases left in between. The chain's CDR3 is CASSQAQDMSAEAFF. CDR3 DNA sequence: TGCGCCAGCAGCCAGGCCCAGGATATGTCCGCTGAAGCTTTCTTT.

The V and J genes are TRBV30 and TRBJ2-7, with D possibly being TRBD2 (5 bases). Germline V gives CDR1 GTSNPN, CDR2 SVGIG (reference sequence). Between the trimmed V and J ends, which lost 3 bases and 0 bases, there was a span of 9 bases. The length of the CDR3 is 13 residues. In DNA, the CDR3 is TGTGCCTGGAGCGGGAAAGACTCCTACGAGCAGTACTTC. Translating it yields CAWSGKDSYEQYF.

The gene calls are TRBV29-1 and TRBJ2-7; 9 bases agree with TRBD2. Germline trimming cut 0 bases from V and 2 bases from J; bases unmatched to any gene: 2. Germline V gene data show CDR1 as SQVTM and CDR2 as ANQGSEA. The CDR3 is made up of 14 amino acids. In DNA, the CDR3 is TGCAGCGTTGAAGAGGCGGGAGGGACCTACGAGCAGTACTTC. It encodes CSVEEAGGTYEQYF.

This sequence joins TRBV14 and TRBJ1-1, with a tentative D call TRBD1 (6 bases). Trimming cost V 5 bases and J 1 base, with 17 bases left between them. The CDR3 is made up of 16 amino acids. In germline, CDR1 is SGHDN, CDR2 FVKESK. The CDR3 sequence is CASSSRQAPSNTEAFF. The CDR3 nucleotides are TGTGCCAGCAGCTCCCGACAGGCCCCTTCGAACACTGAAGCTTTCTTT.

This chain joins TRBV29-1 and TRBJ2-7; 15 bases align to TRBD2. CDR1 is SQVTM, CDR2 ANQGSEA, per germline. The CDR3 contains 17 residues. The V and J ends lost 4 bases and 0 bases, in that order; junction bases with no gene match: 7. The CDR3 bases are TGCAGCGTTGCACCGGGACTAGCGGGAGGCCTCTCCTACGAGCAGTACTTC. Encoded protein: CSVAPGLAGGLSYEQYF.

The rearrangement links TRBV28 to TRBJ1-1; 9 bases line up with TRBD1. Germline CDR1 is MDHEN and CDR2 is SYDVKM. This CDR3 is built from 16 residues. The V gene end was trimmed by 3 bases and the J gene end by 5 bases; junction bases not matched to a gene: 10. CDR3 in amino acids: CASSFSYRTGVTEAFF. Here the CDR3 DNA reads TGTGCCAGCAGTTTCTCTTACCGGACAGGGGTGACTGAAGCTTTCTTT.

This chain connects TRBV19 to TRBJ1-5; a possible D gene is TRBD1 (5 bases). The CDR3 covers 14 residues. V lost 3 bases, J lost 7 bases, and 13 bases lay in between. CDR1 and CDR2 from the germline V gene are LNHDA and SQIVND (reference sequence). CDR3 nucleotides: TGTGCCAGTAGTATTTTTGGACGGGACCAGCCCCAGCATTTT. It encodes CASSIFGRDQPQHF.

Written as DNA, the CDR3 is TGTGCCAGCAGCTTAGCGGCTCCTCATGAGCAGTTCTTC. Residues: CASSLAAPHEQFF. The chain employs TRBV7-9 and TRBJ2-1, with no clear D. V dropped 0 bases and J dropped 8 bases, with 8 bases sitting between them. Germline loops: CDR1 SEHNR, CDR2 FQNEAQ (reference sequence). This CDR3 has 13 residues. Full variable domain (rest looked up from reference TRBV7-9 and TRBJ2-1): DTGVSQNPRHKITKRGQNVTFRCDPISEHNRLYWYRQTLGQGPEFLTYFQNEAQLEKSRLLSDRFSAERPKGSFSTLEIQRTEQGDSAMYLCASSLAAPHEQFFGPGTRLTVL.

The rearrangement uses TRBV1 and TRBJ2-1. TRBV1 is a known pseudogene. This CDR3 has 14 residues. CDR3 region: CTSSQARSDNEQFF. CDR3 nucleotide sequence: TGCACCAGCAGCCAAGCCCGGTCAGACAATGAGCAGTTCTTC.

The gene calls are TRBV4-3 and TRBJ1-2, with a possible D match to TRBD1 (6 bases). The V and J ends lost 4 bases and 1 base respectively, with 22 bases between them. Germline V gene lookup returns CDR1 LGHNA and CDR2 YSLEER. The CDR3 is made up of 18 amino acids. CDR3 sequence (DNA): TGCGCCAGCAGCCCACAAGGGGGGTATTCGTCCTTTAACTATGGCTACACCTTC. As protein: CASSPQGGYSSFNYGYTF.

The chain recombines TRBV13 with TRBJ1-1; D is possibly TRBD1 (5 bases). V dropped 5 bases and J dropped 6 bases, with 13 bases sitting between them. The CDR3 spans 13 residues. Germline-derived CDR1 and CDR2 are PRHDT and FYEKMQ (reference sequence). Here the CDR3 reads CASSEKSRAEAFF. The CDR3, as DNA: TGTGCCAGCAGCGAAAAATCCAGGGCTGAAGCTTTCTTT.

This sequence joins TRBV14 and TRBJ2-7; 7 nucleotides match TRBD2. The CDR3 is made up of 15 amino acids. Germline CDR1 SGHDN, CDR2 FVKESK. With 2 bases clipped from V and 3 bases from J, the junction kept 7 bases outside the gene matches. This CDR3 reads CASSQFGGRSYEQYF. Here the CDR3 DNA reads TGTGCCAGCAGCCAATTCGGCGGGAGAAGCTACGAGCAGTACTTC.

The V gene is TRBV6-1, the J gene TRBJ1-1, with 7 bases fitting TRBD1. Germline loops: CDR1 MNHNS, CDR2 SASEGT. After removal of 0 bases from V and 3 bases from J, the junction contained 4 bases not matched to a gene. The CDR3 totals 15 residues. The CDR3 sequence is CASSEALTGYTEAFF. The DNA for the CDR3 is TGTGCCAGCAGTGAAGCCTTGACAGGGTACACTGAAGCTTTCTTT.

The rearrangement joins TRBV7-8 to TRBJ2-7; 13 positions agree with TRBD2. The germline gives CDR1 SGHVS, CDR2 FQNEAQ. V shed 5 bases and J 2 bases; nucleotides not matched to a gene: 3. This CDR3 has 15 amino acids. The CDR3 here is CASSRGLAGTYEQYF. The CDR3, as DNA: TGTGCCAGCAGCCGGGGACTAGCGGGAACCTACGAGCAGTACTTC.

The chain is built from TRBV27 and TRBJ1-1, with D unclear. This CDR3 has 15 residues. V shed 3 bases and J shed 5 bases, with 16 bases lying between them. Germline V gene data show CDR1 as MNHEY and CDR2 as SMNVEV (reference sequence). The CDR3 spells CASSFVRRVGTEAFF. CDR3 nucleotide sequence: TGTGCCAGCAGTTTTGTCCGGCGCGTGGGGACTGAAGCTTTCTTT.

The gene calls are TRBV7-8 and TRBJ1-1; tentative D call: TRBD1 (5 bases). CDR3 length equals 18 residues. Germline lookup yields CDR1 SGHVS and CDR2 FQNEAQ. Trimming pared 5 bases from V and 3 bases from J, leaving 25 bases between. CDR3 nucleotides: TGTGCCAGCAGCGGACCGTCCACAATCAACGGGGGAGACACTGAAGCTTTCTTT. Translating it yields CASSGPSTINGGDTEAFF.

The V call is TRBV4-1, the J call TRBJ2-2, with 7 bases aligning to TRBD1. This CDR3 comprises 16 residues. The germline CDR1 and CDR2 sequences are MGHRA and YSYEKL. With V trimmed by 0 bases and J by 5 bases, 6 bases remained unmatched. This CDR3 is CASSQDVVRGTGELFF. The CDR3 bases are TGCGCCAGCAGCCAAGATGTGGTCAGGGGGACCGGGGAGCTGTTTTTT.

The chain links TRBV5-8 to TRBJ2-1; D unclear. The CDR3 runs to 15 residues. Per germline, CDR1 SGHTS and CDR2 YDEGEE. V was shortened by 4 bases and J by 5 bases, with 16 bases between the two germline ends. The CDR3 DNA sequence: TGTGCCAGCAGCGTCTACTCCGAATTCAACAATGAGCAGTTCTTC. Translated, it gives CASSVYSEFNNEQFF.

This clone was picked up one time. Other DNA sequences from this sample encode an identical CDR3 as well. The CDR3 DNA follows: TGTGCCAGCAGCTTGGGCGGGAACTCCTACGAGCAGTACTTC. Its translation is CASSLGGNSYEQYF. V and J are TRBV5-6 and TRBJ2-7, with D possibly being TRBD2 (6 bases). Trimming took off 0 bases at V and 0 bases at J, with 7 bases between the two ends. There are 14 residues in the CDR3. Germline CDR1 is SGHDT and CDR2 is YYEEEE.